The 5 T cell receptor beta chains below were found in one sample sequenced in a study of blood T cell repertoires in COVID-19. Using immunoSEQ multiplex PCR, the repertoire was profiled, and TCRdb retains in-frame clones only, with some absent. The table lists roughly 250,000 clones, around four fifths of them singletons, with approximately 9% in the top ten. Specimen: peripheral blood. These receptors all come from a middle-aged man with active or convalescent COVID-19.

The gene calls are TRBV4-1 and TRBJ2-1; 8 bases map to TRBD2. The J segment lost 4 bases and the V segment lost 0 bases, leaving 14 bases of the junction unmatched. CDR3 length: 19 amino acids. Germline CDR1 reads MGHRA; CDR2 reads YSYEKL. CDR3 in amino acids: CASSQDAGGAAPGYNEQFF. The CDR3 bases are TGCGCCAGCAGCCAAGATGCGGGGGGTGCAGCCCCAGGTTACAATGAGCAGTTCTTC.

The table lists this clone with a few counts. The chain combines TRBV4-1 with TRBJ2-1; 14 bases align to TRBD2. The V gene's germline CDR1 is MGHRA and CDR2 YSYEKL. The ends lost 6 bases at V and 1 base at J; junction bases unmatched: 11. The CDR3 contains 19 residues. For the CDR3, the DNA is TGCGCCAGCAGTCAAACCGGGACTAGCGGGAGTGTTTCCTACAATGAGCAGTTCTTC. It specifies CASSQTGTSGSVSYNEQFF.

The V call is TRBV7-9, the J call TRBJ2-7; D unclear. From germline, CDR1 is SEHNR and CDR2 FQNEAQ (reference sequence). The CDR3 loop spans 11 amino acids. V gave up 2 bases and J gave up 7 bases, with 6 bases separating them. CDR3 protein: CASSLYGEQYF. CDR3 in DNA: TGTGCCAGCAGCTTATACGGTGAGCAGTACTTC.

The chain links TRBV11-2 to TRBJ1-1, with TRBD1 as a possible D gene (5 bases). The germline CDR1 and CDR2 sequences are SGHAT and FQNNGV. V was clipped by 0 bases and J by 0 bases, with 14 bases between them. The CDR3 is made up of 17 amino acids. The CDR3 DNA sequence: TGTGCCAGCAGCTTAGACGGTTGGGGCCTAATGAACACTGAAGCTTTCTTT. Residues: CASSLDGWGLMNTEAFF.

CDR3 in DNA: TGTGCCAGCAGTTCTTGGACTAGCGGGAACTCCTACAATGAGCAGTTCTTC. Translating it yields CASSSWTSGNSYNEQFF. The V gene is TRBV27, the J gene TRBJ2-1; 12 bases match TRBD2. The ends lost 4 bases at V and 0 bases at J; junction bases unmatched: 4. This CDR3 has 17 amino acids. The germline gives CDR1 MNHEY, CDR2 SMNVEV (reference sequence).